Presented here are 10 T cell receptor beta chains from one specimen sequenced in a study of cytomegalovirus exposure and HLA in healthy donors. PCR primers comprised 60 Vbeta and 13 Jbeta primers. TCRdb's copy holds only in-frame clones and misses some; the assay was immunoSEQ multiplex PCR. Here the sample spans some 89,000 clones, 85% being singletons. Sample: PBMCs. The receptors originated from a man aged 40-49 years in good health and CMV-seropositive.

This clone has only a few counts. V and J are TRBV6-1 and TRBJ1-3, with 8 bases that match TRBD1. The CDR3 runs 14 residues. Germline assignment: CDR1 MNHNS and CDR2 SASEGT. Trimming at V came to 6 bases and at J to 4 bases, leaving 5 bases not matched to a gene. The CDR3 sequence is CASRRQGKGNTIYF. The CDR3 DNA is TGTGCCAGCAGAAGACAGGGGAAGGGAAACACCATATATTTT.

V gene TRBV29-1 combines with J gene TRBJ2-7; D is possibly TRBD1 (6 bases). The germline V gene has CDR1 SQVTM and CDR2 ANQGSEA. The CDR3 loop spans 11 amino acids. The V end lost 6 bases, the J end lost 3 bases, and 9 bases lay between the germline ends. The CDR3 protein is CSVGDNYEQYF. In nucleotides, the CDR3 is TGCAGCGTGGGGGACAACTACGAGCAGTACTTC.

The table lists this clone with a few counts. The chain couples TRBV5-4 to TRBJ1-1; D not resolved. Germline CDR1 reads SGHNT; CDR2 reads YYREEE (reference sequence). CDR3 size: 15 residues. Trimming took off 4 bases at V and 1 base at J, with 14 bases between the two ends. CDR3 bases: TGTGCCAGCAGCCCGGGTCGGCAGTCGAACACTGAAGCTTTCTTT. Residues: CASSPGRQSNTEAFF.

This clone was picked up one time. The CDR3 DNA reads TGTGCCAGCAGTTTAGGGGCGGGGGGAGCCGGGGAGCTGTTTTTT. Translated, it gives CASSLGAGGAGELFF. V usage is TRBV27 and J usage is TRBJ2-2, with 8 bases identical to TRBD2. J lost 6 bases, V lost 2 bases, and 5 bases had no gene match. The CDR3 has 15 residues. The germline V gene has CDR1 MNHEY and CDR2 SMNVEV (reference sequence).

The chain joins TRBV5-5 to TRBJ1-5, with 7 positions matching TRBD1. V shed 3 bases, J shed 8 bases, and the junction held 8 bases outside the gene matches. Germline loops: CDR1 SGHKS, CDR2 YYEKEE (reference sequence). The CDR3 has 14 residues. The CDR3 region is CASSSTGESKPQHF. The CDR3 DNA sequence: TGTGCCAGCAGCTCCACAGGGGAGAGTAAGCCCCAGCATTTT. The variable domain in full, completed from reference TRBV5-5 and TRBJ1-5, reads DAGVTQSPTHLIKTRGQQVTLRCSPISGHKSVSWYQQVLGQGPQFIFQYYEKEERGRGNFPDRFSARQFPNYSSELNVNALLLGDSALYLCASSSTGESKPQHFGDGTRLSIL.

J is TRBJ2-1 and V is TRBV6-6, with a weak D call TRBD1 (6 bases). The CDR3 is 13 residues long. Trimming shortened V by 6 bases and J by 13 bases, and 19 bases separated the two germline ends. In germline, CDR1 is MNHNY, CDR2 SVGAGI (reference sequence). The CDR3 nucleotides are TGTGCCAGCAGCCCCCCTTCCCCGGGACATCAGTTCTTC. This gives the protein CASSPPSPGHQFF.

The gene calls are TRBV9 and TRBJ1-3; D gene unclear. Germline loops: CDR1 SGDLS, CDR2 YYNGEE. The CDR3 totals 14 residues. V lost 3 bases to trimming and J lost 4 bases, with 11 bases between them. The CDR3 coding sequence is TGTGCCAGCAGCGAAACGGGTTCCGGAAACACCATATATTTT. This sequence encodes CASSETGSGNTIYF.

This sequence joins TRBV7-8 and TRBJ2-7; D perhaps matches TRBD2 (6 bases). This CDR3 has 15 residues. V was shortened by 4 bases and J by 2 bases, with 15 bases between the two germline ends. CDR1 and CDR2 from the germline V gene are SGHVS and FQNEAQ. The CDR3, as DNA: TGTGCCAGCAGCTCCAAGGAGGGATTTCCCTACGAGCAGTACTTC. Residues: CASSSKEGFPYEQYF.

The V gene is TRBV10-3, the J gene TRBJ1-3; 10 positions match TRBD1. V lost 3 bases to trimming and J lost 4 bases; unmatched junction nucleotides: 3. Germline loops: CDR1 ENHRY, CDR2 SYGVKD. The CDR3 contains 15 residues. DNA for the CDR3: TGTGCCATCAGTGACGGGACAGGGGACGGAAACACCATATATTTT. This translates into CAISDGTGDGNTIYF.

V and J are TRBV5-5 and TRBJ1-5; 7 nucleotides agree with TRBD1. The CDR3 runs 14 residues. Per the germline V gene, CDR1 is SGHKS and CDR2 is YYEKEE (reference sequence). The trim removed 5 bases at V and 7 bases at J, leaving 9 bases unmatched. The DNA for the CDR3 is TGTGCCAGCAGTCGGACAGGAGGCGACCAGCCCCAGCATTTT. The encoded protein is CASSRTGGDQPQHF.